This TCR beta chain is drawn from a study of cytomegalovirus exposure and HLA in healthy donors. Study-wide results and limits: A few of the chains that were CMV-associated were confirmed in vitro to be specific for CMV antigens. Among TCR beta chains, those listed as cytomegalovirus-associated numbered some 170.

Clones were read by immunoSEQ multiplex PCR, and TCRdb kept only the in-frame ones, dropping some. Among approximately 100,000 clones listed, approximately 90% were seen once. The donors were members of the validation cohort comprising 100 to 150 subjects, separate from the approximately 700-subject first cohort. CDR1 and CDR2 from the germline V gene are MGHDK and SYGVNS. V lost 5 bases, J lost 3 bases, and 10 bases lay in between. CDR3 length: 13 residues. Only one count was recorded for this clone. Its antigen is currently unknown. The TCR comes from a woman aged 25 to 39 in good health and CMV-seronegative. This chain uses TRBV25-1 with TRBJ1-1; TRBD1 might be the D (5 bases). Sample: PBMCs. CDR3 bases: TGTGCCAGCAGTTTTTGGGGCGACACTGAAGCTTTCTTT. Amino acid sequence: CASSFWGDTEAFF. Filled out from reference TRBV25-1 and TRBJ1-1, the complete variable domain reads EADIYQTPRYLVIGTGKKITLECSQTMGHDKMYWYQQDPGMELHLIHYSYGVNSTEKGDLSSESTVSRIRTEHFPLTLESARPSHTSQYLCASSFWGDTEAFFGQGTRLTVV.